In its sample, the clone carrying this TCR beta chain was seen a few times. This sample is drawn from a study of cytomegalovirus exposure and HLA in healthy donors. Primers included in the PCR were 60 Vbeta and 13 Jbeta primers. The repertoire was sequenced with immunoSEQ multiplex PCR; TCRdb's copy has only in-frame clones and lacks some. This table has about 120,000 clones, approximately 79% appearing once. The CDR3 is 17 amino acids. J was trimmed by 8 bases and V by 3 bases; bases with no gene match: 17. CDR1 and CDR2 from the germline V gene are WSHSY and SAAADI. Sequenced: PBMCs. This chain uses TRBV10-2 with TRBJ2-5; 8 nucleotides line up with TRBD2. The sequence was collected from a middle-aged man in good health and CMV-seropositive. The CDR3 sequence is CASSDPGLAGALLTQYF. The CDR3 DNA follows: TGCGCCAGCAGTGACCCCGGGCTAGCGGGCGCCCTTCTTACCCAGTACTTC.